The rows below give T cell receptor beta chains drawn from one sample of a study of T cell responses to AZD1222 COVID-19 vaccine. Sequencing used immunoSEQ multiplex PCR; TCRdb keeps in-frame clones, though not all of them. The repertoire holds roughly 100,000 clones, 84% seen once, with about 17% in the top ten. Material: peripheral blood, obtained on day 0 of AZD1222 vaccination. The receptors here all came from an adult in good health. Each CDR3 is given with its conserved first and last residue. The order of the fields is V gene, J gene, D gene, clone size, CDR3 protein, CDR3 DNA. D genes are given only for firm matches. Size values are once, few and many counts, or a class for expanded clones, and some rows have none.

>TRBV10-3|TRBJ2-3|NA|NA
CAISESGTGTDTQYF
TGTGCCATCAGTGAGTCCGGTACAGGCACAGATACGCAGTATTTT
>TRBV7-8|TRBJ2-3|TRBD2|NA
CASSFAGVTDTQYF
TGTGCCAGCAGCTTTGCGGGAGTGACAGATACGCAGTATTTT
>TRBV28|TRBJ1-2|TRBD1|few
CASGQGAYGYTF
TGTGCCAGCGGACAGGGGGCCTATGGCTACACCTTC
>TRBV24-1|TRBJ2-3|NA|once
CATSAGRRTDTQYF
TGTGCCACCAGTGCGGGTCGTCGCACAGATACGCAGTATTTT
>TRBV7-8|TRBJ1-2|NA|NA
CASSSRTYNYGYTF
TGTGCCAGCAGCTCCAGGACTTATAACTATGGCTACACCTTC
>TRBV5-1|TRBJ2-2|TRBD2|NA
CASSLAGLAGELFF
TGCGCCAGCAGCTTGGCCGGACTAGCCGGGGAGCTGTTTTTT
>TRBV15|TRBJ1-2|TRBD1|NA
CATSRDGQGEGYTF
TGTGCCACCAGCAGAGATGGACAGGGGGAGGGCTACACCTTC
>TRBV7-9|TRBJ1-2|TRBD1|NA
CASSPDRTSYTF
TGTGCCAGCAGCCCGGACAGGACAAGCTACACCTTC
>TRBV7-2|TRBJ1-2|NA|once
CASSSGQLYGYTF
TGTGCCAGCAGCTCAGGACAGCTCTATGGCTACACCTTC
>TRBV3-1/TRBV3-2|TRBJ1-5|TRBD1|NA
CASSATGAPNQPQHF
TGTGCCAGCAGCGCAACAGGGGCCCCAAATCAGCCCCAGCATTTT